Below, 22 T cell receptor beta chains from the same sample are listed, as sequenced in a study of blood T cells in healthy people across ages. Using a J-beta primer mix together with a sample-barcoded 5' primer, a second PCR was run for about 6 to 11 cycles. TCRdb redid the calling of the 5' RACE reads with MiXCR, one entry per CDR3 protein. Among hundreds of thousands of distinct CDR3 sequences listed, around three fifths were seen once. Input material: blood. These receptors were taken from a man aged 35 to 55 in good health.

The chain uses TRBV7-9 and TRBJ2-1, with 7 bases fitting TRBD2. Looked up from germline, CDR1 is SEHNR and CDR2 is FQNEAQ (reference sequence). This CDR3 contains 15 residues. V lost 5 bases and J lost 9; bases outside the gene matches: 13. CDR3 in amino acids: CASSPTRAGLGEQFF. As DNA, the CDR3 is TGTGCCAGCAGCCCCACCCGAGCGGGGCTGGGTGAGCAGTTCTTC.

The genes are TRBV29-1 and TRBJ2-1; D remains unclear. The CDR3 totals 13 residues. The germline V and J ends were trimmed by 5 bases and 5 bases, with 13 bases remaining between them. The V gene's germline CDR1 is SQVTM and CDR2 ANQGSEA. CDR3 bases: TGCAGCGTTCAGGTCACCCGAGACAATGAGCAGTTCTTC. Translating gives CSVQVTRDNEQFF.

The CDR3 protein is CASREQSSGANVLTF. The CDR3 bases are TGTGCCAGCAGAGAACAGAGCTCTGGGGCCAACGTCCTGACTTTC. The V gene is TRBV2, the J gene TRBJ2-6, with unresolved D. Trimming left V 6 bases short and J 0 bases short, with 9 bases between. Germline CDR1 SNHLY, CDR2 FYNNEI. CDR3 size: 15 residues.

The rearrangement joins TRBV6-1 to TRBJ1-1; D might be TRBD1 (5 bases). This CDR3 region has 14 residues. V lost 6 bases and J 3 bases, leaving 14 bases between the germline ends. Germline CDR1 reads MNHNS; CDR2 reads SASEGT. CDR3 coding DNA: TGTGCCAGCAGCGGGGACGTTGGGTACACTGAAGCTTTCTTT. Protein product: CASSGDVGYTEAFF.

There are a few counts of this clonotype. CDR3 amino acids: CASSGGTQETQYF. CDR3 nucleotide sequence: TGTGCCAGCAGCGGTGGGACCCAAGAGACCCAGTACTTC. This chain links TRBV11-3 with TRBJ2-5; D may be TRBD1 or TRBD2 (5 bases each). Germline V gene data show CDR1 as SGHNT and CDR2 as YENEEA. The CDR3 totals 13 residues. V lost 5 bases, J lost 1 base, and 8 bases lay in between.

The J gene is TRBJ2-3, the V gene TRBV7-9; TRBD2 might be the D (6 bases). The CDR3 loop spans 16 amino acids. CDR1 and CDR2 (germline): SEHNR, FQNEAQ (reference sequence). V shed 1 base and J shed 1 base, with 12 bases lying between them. In DNA form, the CDR3 reads TGTGCCAGCAGCTTAGGTGGGACTCTAGGCACAGATACGCAGTATTTT. Amino acid sequence: CASSLGGTLGTDTQYF.

The CDR3 region has the DNA TGTGCCAGCCACACAGGGAACTATGGCTACACCTTC. Translated, it gives CASHTGNYGYTF. The V gene is TRBV27, the J gene TRBJ1-2, with D possibly TRBD1 on 6 matching bases. The CDR3 extends over 12 amino acids. Per germline, CDR1 MNHEY and CDR2 SMNVEV (reference sequence). V was trimmed by 8 bases and J by 2 bases, leaving 9 bases between them.

The CDR3 is CATSRDRASPSGYTF. The CDR3 nucleotides read TGTGCCACCAGCAGAGATCGGGCGTCCCCCAGCGGCTACACCTTC. V is TRBV15 and J is TRBJ1-2; D ambiguous. The V end lost 0 bases, the J end lost 8 bases, and 16 bases lay between the germline ends. The CDR3 has 15 amino acids. Germline CDR1 LNHNV, CDR2 YYDKDF (reference sequence).

V and J are TRBV12-3 or TRBV12-4 and TRBJ2-7, with 8 bases matching TRBD1. The CDR3 loop spans 16 amino acids. V lost 6 bases to trimming and J lost 6 bases; unmatched junction nucleotides: 16. The CDR3 loop reads CASSSHSGTGLGEQYF. The CDR3, as DNA: TGTGCCAGCAGCAGCCATTCCGGGACAGGTTTAGGCGAGCAGTACTTC.

This clonotype was seen just once. The CDR3 reads CASSPRGRIYEQYF. In DNA, the CDR3 is TGTGCCAGCAGTCCCCGCGGGAGGATCTACGAGCAGTACTTC. The genes are TRBV27 and TRBJ2-7, with 8 bases lining up with TRBD2. Germline V gene lookup returns CDR1 MNHEY and CDR2 SMNVEV (reference sequence). The junction had 6 bases not matched to a gene; V was cut back by 5 bases and J by 3 bases. This CDR3 is 14 amino acids long.

In DNA form, the CDR3 reads TGTGCCAGCAGCTTAACTAGCGGGGGGTCCCAGTACTTC. Protein sequence: CASSLTSGGSQYF. The chain has TRBV7-2 and TRBJ2-5, with 12 bases that match TRBD2. Germline V gives CDR1 SGHTA, CDR2 FQGNSA. The J segment lost 9 bases and the V segment lost 2 bases, leaving 1 base of the junction unmatched. The CDR3 has 13 residues.

The J gene is TRBJ1-1, the V gene TRBV12-3 or TRBV12-4, with no clear D. V lost 8 bases and J lost 2, with 6 bases in between. This CDR3 region has 11 residues. The CDR3 reads CASGLNTEAFF. In nucleotides, the CDR3 is TGTGCCAGCGGCCTTAACACTGAAGCTTTCTTT.

The rearrangement uses TRBV28 and TRBJ2-7; 8 bases line up with TRBD1. This CDR3 comprises 16 residues. The trim removed 1 base at V and 0 bases at J, leaving 5 bases unmatched. The germline CDR1 and CDR2 sequences are MDHEN and SYDVKM. CDR3 nucleotide sequence: TGTGCCAGCAGTTTATTTGCAGGGGGCGCCTCCTACGAGCAGTACTTC. Its protein is CASSLFAGGASYEQYF.

This clonotype was detected only a few times. For the CDR3, the DNA is TGTGCCAGCAGCTTCTATGGCTACACCTTC. As protein: CASSFYGYTF. The gene calls are TRBV5-8 and TRBJ1-2; no clear D. The CDR3 extends over 10 amino acids. The germline V and J ends were trimmed by 2 bases and 4 bases, with 0 bases remaining between them. Germline V CDR1 and CDR2: SGHTS, YDEGEE.

This clonotype occurred a few times. The chain carries TRBV7-2 and TRBJ2-1; D perhaps matches TRBD2 (6 bases). The CDR3 contains 15 residues. Germline assignment: CDR1 SGHTA and CDR2 FQGNSA. Trimming shortened V by 1 base and J by 5 bases, and 12 bases separated the two germline ends. This CDR3 reads CASSLVGLIHNEQFF. The DNA of the CDR3 is TGTGCCAGCAGCTTAGTCGGACTAATCCACAATGAGCAGTTCTTC.

The chain recombines TRBV6-1 with TRBJ2-1, with D possibly TRBD2 on 5 matching bases. From germline, CDR1 is MNHNS and CDR2 SASEGT. Trimming left V 2 bases short and J 9 bases short, with 20 bases between. The CDR3 contains 16 residues. CDR3 nucleotides: TGTGCCAGCAGTGAAATCCTCGGGGTAGGCACTCGTGAGCAGTTCTTC. It specifies CASSEILGVGTREQFF.

The chain combines TRBV4-3 with TRBJ2-5; 7 bases are shared with TRBD2. The V gene's germline CDR1 is LGHNA and CDR2 YSLEER. V shed 2 bases and J 1 base; nucleotides not matched to a gene: 13. The CDR3 runs 18 residues. The CDR3 nucleotides are TGCGCCAGCAGCCAATTAATGTCTAGAGGGAGGGTCCAAGAGACCCAGTACTTC. It is translated as CASSQLMSRGRVQETQYF.

This rearrangement joins TRBV9 to TRBJ2-4; the match to TRBD2 covers 9 bases. Germline values: CDR1 SGDLS, CDR2 YYNGEE. The CDR3 loop spans 18 amino acids. V was pared by 1 base and J by 2 bases, with 10 bases of the junction left unmatched. The CDR3 spells CASSVLAAGGTSKNIQYF. The CDR3 nucleotides are TGTGCCAGCAGCGTACTTGCGGCGGGAGGGACGTCCAAAAACATTCAGTACTTC.

The CDR3 sequence: CASSLSLGGRSPLHF. In DNA, the CDR3 is TGTGCCAGCAGTTTAAGTTTAGGGGGTCGGTCACCCCTCCACTTT. The chain employs TRBV27 and TRBJ1-6, with D maybe TRBD1 (6 bases). This CDR3 is 15 amino acids long. Germline V CDR1 and CDR2: MNHEY, SMNVEV (reference sequence). The V gene lost 2 bases and the J gene lost 10 bases, with 15 bases spanning the gap.

The table lists this clonotype with a few counts. V is TRBV28 and J is TRBJ2-5; the match to TRBD2 covers 10 bases. CDR3 length: 18 amino acids. The V gene's germline CDR1 is MDHEN and CDR2 SYDVKM. The V gene end was trimmed by 4 bases and the J gene end by 3 bases; junction bases not matched to a gene: 14. The DNA for the CDR3 is TGTGCCAGCAGTTATCACCTTAAGAGCGGGAGGGCCAAAGAGACCCAGTACTTC. Its translation is CASSYHLKSGRAKETQYF.

The genes are TRBV27 and TRBJ2-1; D might be TRBD1 or TRBD2, each matching 5 bases. Germline assignment: CDR1 MNHEY and CDR2 SMNVEV (reference sequence). V lost 8 bases, J lost 2 bases, and 16 bases lay in between. The CDR3 is 15 amino acids. CDR3 DNA: TGTGCCAGCGTCCCTCGGGGCAATACCTACAATGAGCAGTTCTTC. It translates to CASVPRGNTYNEQFF.

This clonotype was seen more than once but under ten times. This chain connects TRBV20-1 to TRBJ2-7; 7 positions agree with TRBD2. Unmatched junction bases numbered 8, after V lost 4 bases and J lost 5 bases. The CDR3 is 13 amino acids. Germline V gene sequence: CDR1 DFQATT, CDR2 SNEGSKA (reference sequence). The CDR3 nucleotides are TGCAGTGCTACCTGGGGAGGGGTGGACGAGCAGTACTTC. Residues: CSATWGGVDEQYF.